This TCR beta chain was observed in a study of lymphopenia after photon versus proton radiotherapy. General study points: Survival link was tested only in deceased patients; proton benefit remains a possibility. Proton therapy kept repertoires fairly stable, unlike photons, which gained effector/memory cells.

CDR1 and CDR2 (germline): MRHNA, SNTAGT. Unmatched junction bases numbered 2, after V lost 5 bases and J lost 0 bases. This CDR3 region has 14 residues. Using immunoSEQ multiplex PCR, the repertoire was profiled, and TCRdb retains in-frame clones only, with some absent. The table lists more than 25,000 clones, 83% of them singletons. As regards this clone: Its antigen is as yet unknown.

This receptor was identified in a woman between 50 and 59 years old with pancreatic cancer. This chain connects TRBV6-4 to TRBJ2-3; 7 bases line up with TRBD1. This specimen was peripheral blood, taken from a patient treated with photon-based radiotherapy. This CDR3 reads CASSPTGSTDTQYF. In DNA form, the CDR3 reads TGTGCCAGCAGTCCGACAGGGAGCACAGATACGCAGTATTTT.